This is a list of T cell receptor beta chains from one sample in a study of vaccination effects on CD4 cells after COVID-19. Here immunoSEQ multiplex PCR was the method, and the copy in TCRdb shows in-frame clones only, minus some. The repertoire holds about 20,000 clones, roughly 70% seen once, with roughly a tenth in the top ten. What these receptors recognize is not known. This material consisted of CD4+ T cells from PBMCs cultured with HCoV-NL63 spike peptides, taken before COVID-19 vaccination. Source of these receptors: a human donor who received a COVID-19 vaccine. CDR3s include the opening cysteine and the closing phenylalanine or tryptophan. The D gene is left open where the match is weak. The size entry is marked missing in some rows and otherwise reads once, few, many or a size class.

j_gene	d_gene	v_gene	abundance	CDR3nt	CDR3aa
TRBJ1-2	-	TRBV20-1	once	TGCAGTGCTAGTGCGCCCAACTATGGCTACACCTTC	CSASAPNYGYTF
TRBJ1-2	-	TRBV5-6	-	TGTGCCAGCAGGAGGGACTATGGCTACACCTTC	CASRRDYGYTF
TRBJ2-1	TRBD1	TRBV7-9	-	TGTGCCAGCAGTAAACAGGGGGCCGATGAGCAGTTCTTC	CASSKQGADEQFF
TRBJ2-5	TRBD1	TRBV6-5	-	TGTGCCAGCAGCTCCGGGACAGGGGTAGAGACCCAGTACTTC	CASSSGTGVETQYF
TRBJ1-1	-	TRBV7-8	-	TGTGCCAGCAGCTTAGATACGGTGAACACTGAAGCTTTCTTT	CASSLDTVNTEAFF
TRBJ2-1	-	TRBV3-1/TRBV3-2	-	TGTGCCAGCAGCTATTCCTTATATGAGCAGTTCTTC	CASSYSLYEQFF
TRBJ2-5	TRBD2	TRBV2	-	TGTGCCAGCAGTGACGTGTGGGCGGGGGGGTACCAAGAGACCCAGTACTTC	CASSDVWAGGYQETQYF
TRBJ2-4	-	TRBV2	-	TGTGCCAGCAGTTGGGCCTACATTCAGTACTTC	CASSWAYIQYF
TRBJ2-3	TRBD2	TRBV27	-	TGTGCCAGCAGTTTTAGCGGGGCACGCACAGATACGCAGTATTTT	CASSFSGARTDTQYF
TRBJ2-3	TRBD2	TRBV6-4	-	TGTGCCAGCAGCCGAACTAGCGGGGGTACAGATACGCAGTATTTT	CASSRTSGGTDTQYF
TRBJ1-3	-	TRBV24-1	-	TGTGCCACCAGTGACCCCGTTAGGGAGGTGGGGGACACCATATATTTT	CATSDPVREVGDTIYF
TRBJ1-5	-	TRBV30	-	TGTGCCTGGACAGGGAAGGGCGATCAGCCCCAGCATTTT	CAWTGKGDQPQHF
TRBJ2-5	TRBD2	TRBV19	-	TGTGCCAGTAAATTCTCTGGGACTAGCGCGTACCAAGAGACCCAGTACTTC	CASKFSGTSAYQETQYF
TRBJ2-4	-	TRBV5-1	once	TGCGCCAGCAGCTCGACAGGACTAAACATTCAGTACTTC	CASSSTGLNIQYF
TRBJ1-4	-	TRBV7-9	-	TGTGCCAGCAGCGTAGGGATCGGGTTCGAGTATGGAACTAATGAAAAACTGTTTTTT	CASSVGIGFEYGTNEKLFF
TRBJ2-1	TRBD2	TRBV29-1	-	TGCAGCGTTGTCAGGACTAGTGATGGTGAGCAGTTCTTC	CSVVRTSDGEQFF
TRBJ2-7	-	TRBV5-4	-	TGTGCCAGCAGCTTGGACGGGGCGCCCTACGAGCAGTACTTC	CASSLDGAPYEQYF
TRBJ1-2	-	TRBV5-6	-	TGTGCCAGCAGCTTGGCGGGGGAGAGCGGCTACACCTTC	CASSLAGESGYTF
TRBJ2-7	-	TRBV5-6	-	TGTGCCAGCAGCTTCTCCCAGGGGGACTTGTACTACGAGCAGTACTTC	CASSFSQGDLYYEQYF
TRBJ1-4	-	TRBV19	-	TGTGCCAGTAGCTTTCAAGGGGGGGTGAATGAAAAACTGTTTTTT	CASSFQGGVNEKLFF
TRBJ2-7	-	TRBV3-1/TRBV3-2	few	TGTGCCAGCAGCCAACACGCAGGGAGCTCCTACGAGCAGTACTTC	CASSQHAGSSYEQYF
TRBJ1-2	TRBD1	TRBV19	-	TGTGCCAGTAGTGCCCCGCGCGGGGACAGGGGGCGTCATGGGTACTATGGCTACACCTTC	CASSAPRGDRGRHGYYGYTF
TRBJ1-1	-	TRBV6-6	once	TGTGCCAGCAGTTACTCGATCGGGACTGAAGCTTTCTTT	CASSYSIGTEAFF
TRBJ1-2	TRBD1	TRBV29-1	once	TGCAGCGGGACAGGTGCTAACTATGGCTACACCTTC	CSGTGANYGYTF
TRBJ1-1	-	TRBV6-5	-	TGTGCCAGCAGTTACTTGGCGGGAGACACTGAAGCTTTCTTT	CASSYLAGDTEAFF
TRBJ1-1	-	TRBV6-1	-	TGTGCCAGCAGTGAAGCTGGAAGGGGGGGGAAGGTTGAAGCTTTCTTT	CASSEAGRGGKVEAFF
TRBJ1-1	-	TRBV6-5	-	TGTGCCAGCCTGGAGGACAGATGGAACACTGAAGCTTTCTTT	CASLEDRWNTEAFF
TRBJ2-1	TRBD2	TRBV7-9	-	TGTGCCAGCAGCTTAGGTACTAGCGGAAACAATGAGCAGTTCTTC	CASSLGTSGNNEQFF
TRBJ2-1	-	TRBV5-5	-	TGTGCCAGCAGCTCAGGTAGGACTCGCTTAATATTGGGCGATGAGCAGTTCTTC	CASSSGRTRLILGDEQFF
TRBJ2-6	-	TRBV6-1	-	TGTGCCAGCAGTGAAGTTGTTACAACTGGGGCCAACGTCCTGACTTTC	CASSEVVTTGANVLTF
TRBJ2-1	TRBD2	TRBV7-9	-	TGTGCCAGCAGCTTAGCGACGGGAGGCTACAATGAGCAGTTCTTC	CASSLATGGYNEQFF
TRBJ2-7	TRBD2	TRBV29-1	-	TGCAGCGTTACTCCCGGGACTATCGCCTACGAGCAGTACTTC	CSVTPGTIAYEQYF
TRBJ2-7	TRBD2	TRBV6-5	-	TGTGCCAGCAGTTGGGAGCGGGGTCCCTCCTACGAGCAGTACTTC	CASSWERGPSYEQYF
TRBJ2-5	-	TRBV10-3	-	TGTGCCATCAGAGACCGGGAGCAAGAGACCCAGTACTTC	CAIRDREQETQYF
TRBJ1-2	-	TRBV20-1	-	TGCAGTGCTAGTACCGGGGGGCAGGGTTATGGCTACACCTTC	CSASTGGQGYGYTF
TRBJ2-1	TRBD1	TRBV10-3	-	TGTGCCACCGGACAGGGGATGCATGAGCAGTTCTTC	CATGQGMHEQFF
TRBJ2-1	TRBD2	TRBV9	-	TGTGCCAGCAGCCAACCGGGACTAGCGGGAGTCATTGAGCAGTTCTTC	CASSQPGLAGVIEQFF
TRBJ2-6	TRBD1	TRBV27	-	TGTGCCAGCATGCTGACAGGGGTAAACTCTGGGGCCAACGTCCTGACTTTC	CASMLTGVNSGANVLTF
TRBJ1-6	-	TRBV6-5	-	TGTGCCAGCTTAGTATCAGGCGTCAATTCACCCCTCCACTTT	CASLVSGVNSPLHF
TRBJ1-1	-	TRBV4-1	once	TGCGCCAGCAGATTCATGGGGGACCCAGGGAGCACTGAAGCTTTCTTT	CASRFMGDPGSTEAFF
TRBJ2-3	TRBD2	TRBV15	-	TGTGCGGCGGGCCAGCGGGACTTCACGGGTACGCAGTATTTT	CAAGQRDFTGTQYF
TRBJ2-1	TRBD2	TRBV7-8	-	TGTGCCAGCAGCCCTTTAGCGGGAACGTCGGTGAATGAGCAGTTCTTC	CASSPLAGTSVNEQFF
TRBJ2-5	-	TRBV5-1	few	TGCGCCAGCACCTCCCGGTGGAATCAAGAGACCCAGTACTTC	CASTSRWNQETQYF
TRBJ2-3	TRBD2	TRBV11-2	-	TGTGCCAGCAGCTTTAGCGGGAGGGCCCTGAGAGATACGCAGTATTTT	CASSFSGRALRDTQYF
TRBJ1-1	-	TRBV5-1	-	TGCGCCAGCAGCTTAGACACTGAAGCTTTCTTT	CASSLDTEAFF
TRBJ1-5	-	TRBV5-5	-	TGTGCCAGCAGGGCTGCAGGGGTACGCTCGAATCAGCCCCAGCATTTT	CASRAAGVRSNQPQHF
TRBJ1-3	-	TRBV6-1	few	TGTGCCAGCAGTGAACCCGGGAGAGGTGGTGGAAACACCATATATTTT	CASSEPGRGGGNTIYF
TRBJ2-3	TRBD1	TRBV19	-	TGTGCCAGTAGTACCTGGACAGGGGGATTGACAGATACGCAGTATTTT	CASSTWTGGLTDTQYF
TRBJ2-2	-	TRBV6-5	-	TGTGCCAGCATAGGGGAGGGGGGGAACACCGGGGAGCTGTTTTTT	CASIGEGGNTGELFF
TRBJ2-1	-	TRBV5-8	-	TGTGCCAGCAAACCAGGGTCGGAGTACAATGAGCAGTTCTTC	CASKPGSEYNEQFF